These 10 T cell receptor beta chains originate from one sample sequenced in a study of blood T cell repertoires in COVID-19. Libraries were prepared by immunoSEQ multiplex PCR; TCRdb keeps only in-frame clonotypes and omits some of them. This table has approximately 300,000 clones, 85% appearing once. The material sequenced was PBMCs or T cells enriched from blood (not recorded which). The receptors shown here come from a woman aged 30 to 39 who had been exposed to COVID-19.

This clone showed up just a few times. CDR3 protein: CASRSGDYEQYF. CDR3 DNA sequence: TGTGCCAGCCGATCGGGGGACTACGAGCAGTACTTC. The chain couples TRBV28 to TRBJ2-7; tentative D call: TRBD2 (6 bases). Per the germline V gene, CDR1 is MDHEN and CDR2 is SYDVKM. V was trimmed by 8 bases and J by 3 bases, leaving 11 bases between them. The CDR3 spans 12 residues.

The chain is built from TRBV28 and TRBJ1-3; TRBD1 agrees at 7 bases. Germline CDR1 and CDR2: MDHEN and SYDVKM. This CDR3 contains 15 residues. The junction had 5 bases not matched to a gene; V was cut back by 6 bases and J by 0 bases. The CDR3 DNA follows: TGTGCCAGCAGCTCAGGGGGTAGCTCTGGAAACACCATATATTTT. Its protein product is CASSSGGSSGNTIYF.

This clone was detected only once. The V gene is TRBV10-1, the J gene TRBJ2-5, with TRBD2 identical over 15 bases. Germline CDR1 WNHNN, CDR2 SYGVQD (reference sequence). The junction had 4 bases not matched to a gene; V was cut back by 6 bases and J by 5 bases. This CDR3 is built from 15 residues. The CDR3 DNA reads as TGCGCCAGCAGCGGACTAGCGGGAGGGTGGGAGACCCAGTACTTC. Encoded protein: CASSGLAGGWETQYF.

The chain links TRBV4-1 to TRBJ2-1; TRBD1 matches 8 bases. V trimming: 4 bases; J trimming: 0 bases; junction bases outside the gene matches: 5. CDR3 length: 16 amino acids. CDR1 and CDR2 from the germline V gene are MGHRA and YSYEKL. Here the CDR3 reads CASSPIDRGSYNEQFF. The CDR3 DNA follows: TGCGCCAGCAGCCCGATAGACAGGGGCTCCTACAATGAGCAGTTCTTC.

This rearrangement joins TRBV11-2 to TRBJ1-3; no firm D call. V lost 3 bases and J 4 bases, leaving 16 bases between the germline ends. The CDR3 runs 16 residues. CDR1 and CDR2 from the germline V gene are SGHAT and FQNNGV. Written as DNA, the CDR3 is TGTGCCAGCAGCTTTGTTGGGCGACGGTCCGGAAACACCATATATTTT. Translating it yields CASSFVGRRSGNTIYF.

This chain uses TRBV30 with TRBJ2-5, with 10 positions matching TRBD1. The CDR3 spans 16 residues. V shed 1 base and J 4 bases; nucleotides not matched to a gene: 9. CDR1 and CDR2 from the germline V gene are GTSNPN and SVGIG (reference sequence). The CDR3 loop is CAWSGDRGGRGETQYF. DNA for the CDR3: TGTGCCTGGAGTGGGGACAGGGGCGGGAGAGGAGAGACCCAGTACTTC.

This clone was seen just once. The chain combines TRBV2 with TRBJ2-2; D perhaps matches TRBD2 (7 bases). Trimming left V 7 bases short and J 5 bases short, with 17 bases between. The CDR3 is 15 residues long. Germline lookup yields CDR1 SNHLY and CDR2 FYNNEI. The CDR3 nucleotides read TGTGCCAGCACGCATGGCGGGGGCGGAACCGGGGAGCTGTTTTTT. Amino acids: CASTHGGGGTGELFF.

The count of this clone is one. The CDR3 DNA follows: TGTGCCACCTCCTCCGCGGGGGGGGTCAATGAGCAGTTCTTC. Translated: CATSSAGGVNEQFF. The genes are TRBV19 and TRBJ2-1, with 9 nucleotides matching TRBD2. V shed 10 bases and J 6 bases; nucleotides not matched to a gene: 10. CDR3 length: 14 amino acids. Per germline, CDR1 LNHDA and CDR2 SQIVND (reference sequence).

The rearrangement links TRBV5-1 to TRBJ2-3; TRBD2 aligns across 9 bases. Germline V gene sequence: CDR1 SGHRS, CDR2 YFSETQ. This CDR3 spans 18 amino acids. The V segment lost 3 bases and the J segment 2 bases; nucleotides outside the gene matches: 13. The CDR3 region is CASSSQKPGLAFTDTQYF. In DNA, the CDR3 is TGCGCCAGCAGCTCACAAAAACCGGGACTAGCTTTCACAGATACGCAGTATTTT.

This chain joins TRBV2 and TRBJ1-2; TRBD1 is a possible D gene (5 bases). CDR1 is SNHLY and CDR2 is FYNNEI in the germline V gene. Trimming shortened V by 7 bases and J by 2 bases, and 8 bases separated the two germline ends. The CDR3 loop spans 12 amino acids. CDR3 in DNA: TGTGCCAGCAACGACAGAAACTATGGCTACACCTTC. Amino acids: CASNDRNYGYTF.